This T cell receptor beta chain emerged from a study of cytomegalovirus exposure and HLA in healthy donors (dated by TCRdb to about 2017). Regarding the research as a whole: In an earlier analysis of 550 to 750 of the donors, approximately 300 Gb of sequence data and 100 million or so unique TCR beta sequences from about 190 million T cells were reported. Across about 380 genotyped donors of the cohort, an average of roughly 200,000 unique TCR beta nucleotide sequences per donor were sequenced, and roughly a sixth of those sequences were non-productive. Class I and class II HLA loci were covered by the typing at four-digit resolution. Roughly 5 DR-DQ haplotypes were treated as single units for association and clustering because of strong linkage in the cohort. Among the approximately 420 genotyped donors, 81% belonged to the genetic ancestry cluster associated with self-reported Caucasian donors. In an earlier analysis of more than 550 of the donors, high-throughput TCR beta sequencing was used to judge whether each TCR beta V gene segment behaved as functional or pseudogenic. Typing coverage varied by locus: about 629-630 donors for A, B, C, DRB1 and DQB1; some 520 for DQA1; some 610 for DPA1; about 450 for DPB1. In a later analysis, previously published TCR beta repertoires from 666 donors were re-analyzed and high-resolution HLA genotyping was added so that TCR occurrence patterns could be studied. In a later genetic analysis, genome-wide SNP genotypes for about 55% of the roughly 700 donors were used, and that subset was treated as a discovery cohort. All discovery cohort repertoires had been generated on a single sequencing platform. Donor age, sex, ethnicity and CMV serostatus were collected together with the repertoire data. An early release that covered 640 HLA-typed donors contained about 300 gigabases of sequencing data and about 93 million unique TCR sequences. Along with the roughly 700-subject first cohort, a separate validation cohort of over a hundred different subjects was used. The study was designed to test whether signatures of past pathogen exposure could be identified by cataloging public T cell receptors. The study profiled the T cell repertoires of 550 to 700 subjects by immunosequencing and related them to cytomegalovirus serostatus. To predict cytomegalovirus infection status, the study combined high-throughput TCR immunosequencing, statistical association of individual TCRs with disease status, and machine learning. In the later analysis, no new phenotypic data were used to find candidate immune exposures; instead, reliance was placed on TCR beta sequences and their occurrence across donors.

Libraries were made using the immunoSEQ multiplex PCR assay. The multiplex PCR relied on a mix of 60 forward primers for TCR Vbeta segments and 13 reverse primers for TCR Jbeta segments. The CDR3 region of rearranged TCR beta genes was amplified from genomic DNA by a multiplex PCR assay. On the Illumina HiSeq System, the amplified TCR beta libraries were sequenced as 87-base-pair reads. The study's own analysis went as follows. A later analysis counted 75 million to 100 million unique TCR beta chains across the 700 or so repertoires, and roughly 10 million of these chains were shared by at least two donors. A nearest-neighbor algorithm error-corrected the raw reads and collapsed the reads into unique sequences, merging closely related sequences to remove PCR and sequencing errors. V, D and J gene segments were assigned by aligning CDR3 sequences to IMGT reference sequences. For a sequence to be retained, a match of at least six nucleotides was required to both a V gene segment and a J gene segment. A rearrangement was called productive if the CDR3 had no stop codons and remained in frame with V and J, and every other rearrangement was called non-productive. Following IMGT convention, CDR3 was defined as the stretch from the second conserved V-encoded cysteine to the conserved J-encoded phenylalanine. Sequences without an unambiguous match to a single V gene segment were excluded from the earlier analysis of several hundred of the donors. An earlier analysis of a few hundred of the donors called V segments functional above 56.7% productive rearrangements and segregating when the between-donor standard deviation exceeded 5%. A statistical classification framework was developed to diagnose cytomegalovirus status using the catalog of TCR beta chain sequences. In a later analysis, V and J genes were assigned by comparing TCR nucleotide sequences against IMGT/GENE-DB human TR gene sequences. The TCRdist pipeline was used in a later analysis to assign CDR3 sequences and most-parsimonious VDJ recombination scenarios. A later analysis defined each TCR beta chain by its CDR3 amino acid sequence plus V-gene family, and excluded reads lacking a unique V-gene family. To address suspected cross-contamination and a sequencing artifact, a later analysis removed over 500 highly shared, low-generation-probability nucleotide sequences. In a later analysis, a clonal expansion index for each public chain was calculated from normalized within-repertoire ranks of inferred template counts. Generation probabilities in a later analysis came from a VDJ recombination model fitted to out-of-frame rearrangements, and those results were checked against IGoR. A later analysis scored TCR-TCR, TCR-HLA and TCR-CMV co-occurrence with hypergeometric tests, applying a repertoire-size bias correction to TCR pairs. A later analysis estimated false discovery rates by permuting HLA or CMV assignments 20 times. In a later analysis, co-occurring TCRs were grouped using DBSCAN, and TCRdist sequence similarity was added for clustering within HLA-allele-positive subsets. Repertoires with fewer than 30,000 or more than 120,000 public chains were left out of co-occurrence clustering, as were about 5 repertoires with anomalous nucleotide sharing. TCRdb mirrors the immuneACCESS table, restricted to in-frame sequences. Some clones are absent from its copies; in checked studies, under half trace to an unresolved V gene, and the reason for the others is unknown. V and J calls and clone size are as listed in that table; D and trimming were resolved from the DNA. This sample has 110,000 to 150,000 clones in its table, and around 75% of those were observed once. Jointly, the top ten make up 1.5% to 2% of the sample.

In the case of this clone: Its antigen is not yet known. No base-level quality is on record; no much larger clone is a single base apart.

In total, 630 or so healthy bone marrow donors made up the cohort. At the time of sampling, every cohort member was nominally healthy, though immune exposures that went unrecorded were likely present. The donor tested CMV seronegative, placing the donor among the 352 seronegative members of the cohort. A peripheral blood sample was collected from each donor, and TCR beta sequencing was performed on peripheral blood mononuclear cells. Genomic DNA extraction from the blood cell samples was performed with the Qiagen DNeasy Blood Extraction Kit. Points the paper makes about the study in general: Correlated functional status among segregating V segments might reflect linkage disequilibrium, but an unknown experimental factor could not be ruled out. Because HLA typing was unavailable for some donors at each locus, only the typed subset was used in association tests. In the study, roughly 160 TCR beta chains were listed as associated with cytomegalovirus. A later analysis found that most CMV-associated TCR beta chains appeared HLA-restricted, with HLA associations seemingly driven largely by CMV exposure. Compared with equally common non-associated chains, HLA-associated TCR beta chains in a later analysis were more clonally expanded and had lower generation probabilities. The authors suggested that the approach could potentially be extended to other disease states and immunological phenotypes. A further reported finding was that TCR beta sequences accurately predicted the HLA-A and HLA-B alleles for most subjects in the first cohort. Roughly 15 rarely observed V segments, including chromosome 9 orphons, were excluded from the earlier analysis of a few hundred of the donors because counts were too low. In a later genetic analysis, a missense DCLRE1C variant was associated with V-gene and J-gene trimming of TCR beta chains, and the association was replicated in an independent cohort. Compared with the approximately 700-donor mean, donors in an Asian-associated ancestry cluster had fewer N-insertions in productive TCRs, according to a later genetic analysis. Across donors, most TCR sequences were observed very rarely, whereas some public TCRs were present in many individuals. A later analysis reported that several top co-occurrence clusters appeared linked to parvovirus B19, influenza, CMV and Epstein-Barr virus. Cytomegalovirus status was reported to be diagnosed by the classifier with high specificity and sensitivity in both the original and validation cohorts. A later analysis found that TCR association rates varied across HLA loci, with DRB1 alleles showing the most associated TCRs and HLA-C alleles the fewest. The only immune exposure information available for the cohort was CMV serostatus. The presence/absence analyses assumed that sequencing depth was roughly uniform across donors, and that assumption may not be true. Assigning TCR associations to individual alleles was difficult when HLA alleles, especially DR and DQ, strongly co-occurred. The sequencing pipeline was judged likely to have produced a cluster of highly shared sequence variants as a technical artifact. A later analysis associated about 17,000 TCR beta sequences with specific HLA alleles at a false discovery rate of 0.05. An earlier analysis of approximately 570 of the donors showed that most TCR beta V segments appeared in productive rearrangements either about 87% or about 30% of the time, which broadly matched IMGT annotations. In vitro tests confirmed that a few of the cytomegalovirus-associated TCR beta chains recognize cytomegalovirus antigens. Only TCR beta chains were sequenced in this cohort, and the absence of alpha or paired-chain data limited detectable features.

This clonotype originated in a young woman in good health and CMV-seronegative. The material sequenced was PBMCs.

CDR3 sequence: CASSFPGKETQYF. The DNA reads TGTGCCAGCAGCTTTCCGGGGAAAGAGACCCAGTACTTC. The chain links TRBV9 with TRBJ2-5; tentative D gene TRBD2, with 5 bases matching. From the cysteine up to the phenylalanine, the CDR3 has a length of 13 residues. Just CDR3 DNA is preserved here, 39 bases in frame from base 1. Based on the germline V gene, the CDR1 and CDR2 sequences are SGDLS and YYNGEE. The germline ends are 10 bases apart after V is trimmed by 4 bases and J by 3 bases. Here the CDR3 is joined to the reference TRBV9 and TRBJ2-5 genes, and the full variable domain is: DSGVTQTPKHLITATGQRVTLRCSPRSGDLSVYWYQQSLDQGLQFLIQYYNGEERAKGNILERFSAQQFPDLHSELNLSSLELGDSALYFCASSFPGKETQYFGPGTRLLVL.